This TCR beta chain originates from a study of T cell responses to AZD1222 COVID-19 vaccine. The CDR3 loop spans 12 amino acids. Germline CDR1 LNHNV, CDR2 YYDKDF (reference sequence). Trimming removed 2 bases from V and 5 bases from J, with 6 bases in between. Sequencing was performed with immunoSEQ multiplex PCR; in TCRdb, only in-frame clones are kept and a portion is missing. The table includes around 30,000 clones, roughly 90% detected once. The chain carries TRBV15 and TRBJ1-2; possibly TRBD1 for D (5 bases). The clonotype comes from an adult in good health. Sample: peripheral blood, taken on day 0 of AZD1222 vaccination. The CDR3 protein is CATSRQGYGYTF. The CDR3 region has the DNA TGTGCCACCAGCAGACAGGGTTATGGCTACACCTTC.